This is a list of T cell receptor beta chains from one sample in a study of blood T cell repertoires in COVID-19. Clones were sequenced by immunoSEQ multiplex PCR, and TCRdb holds only the in-frame ones, with some missing. The sample has about 250,000 clones, 85% to 90% seen once. The sample taken for sequencing was peripheral blood. These receptors came from a middle-aged woman who had recovered from COVID-19. The CDR3 runs from the conserved cysteine through the conserved F or W.

V gene,CDR3 protein
TRBV27,CASHRGGNSNQPQHF
TRBV19,CASRSQTSSSSYEQYF
TRBV19,CATSGAASNQPQHF
TRBV28,CASSLRTGKMETQYF
TRBV27,CASSPRWGRDTQYF
TRBV5-1,CASSLRTSGGYNEQFF
TRBV19,CASSIPRGGYTF
TRBV10-1,CASSDRQGAASGANVLTF
TRBV19,CASSIWPTGGYTF
TRBV18,CASSPQTGDSGNTIYF
TRBV9,CASSEGTSGTNEQFF
TRBV27,CASRLTNEQFF
TRBV18,CASSWRDVPYEQYF
TRBV7-6,CASSLRRPGQGGYGYTF
TRBV5-1,CASAYSTGGTDTQYF
TRBV11-2,CASSPLSETQYF
TRBV7-9,CASSPFVGEGTGELFF
TRBV6-5,CASTASGDTEAFF
TRBV19,CASSRQATPSNQPQHF
TRBV4-2,CASSQDSGDRGKLFF
TRBV5-6,CASSFRRVETQYF
TRBV7-9,CASSLVVRERNTIYF
TRBV7-2,CASSLGGGAPYGEQYF
TRBV7-2,CASSLGGSGNEQFF
TRBV18,CASRKGTSGSTDTQYF
TRBV7-9,CASSPGTGNYEQYF
TRBV4-2,CASSPRGGAPYNEQFF
TRBV3-1/TRBV3-2,CASSRTSGNYEQYF
TRBV18,CASSPGTGGDEQYF
TRBV5-5,CASSLGGLAGRDTQYF
TRBV29-1,CSVEDPGGRSGNTIYF
TRBV19,CASSTNRGGEQFF
TRBV5-6,CASSPGQGNYGYTF
TRBV7-2,CASSPRDYYNEQFF
TRBV5-6,CASSLGLAGGNEQFF
TRBV6-1,CASREVTGQGLYEQYF
TRBV4-1,CASSQGPSRYNEQFF
TRBV6-1,CASSEGGGQFF
TRBV28,CASSFPGGANVLTF
TRBV7-3,CASSLEGSPDYGYTF
TRBV23-1,CASSQSRKTGAGSNQPQHF
TRBV7-2,CASSAAGDHTGELFF
TRBV20-1,CSAAGLAGQYF
TRBV4-2,CASSQAPARGDTQYF
TRBV11-3,CASSLQGADTQYF
TRBV2,CASSPGLWQPQHF
TRBV18,CASSPRGGSQETQYF
TRBV30,CAWSASGDGYTF
TRBV11-2,CASSPWQGNSPLHF
TRBV30,CAWRVKGSVGETQYF
TRBV3-1/TRBV3-2,CASSPQQGNTEAFF
TRBV3-1/TRBV3-2,CASSQGGGEQFF
TRBV6-5,CASRPPSGRGEQFF